Included here is one T cell receptor beta chain sequence, with context. Its antigen is not yet known. No per-base quality is available; no much larger clone lies one base away. The source of the sample is a study of T cell changes during pregnancy in multiple sclerosis (dated by TCRdb to between 2019 and 2020). Looking at the study overall: The study examined how the T cell repertoire changed over the course of pregnancy in women with multiple sclerosis.

The protocol used for the library was the immunoSEQ multiplex PCR assay. TCRdb took over this immuneACCESS table, retaining in-frame rearrangements with V and J assigned. Such tables are incomplete; in checked studies, under half of the missing clones stem from an unresolved V gene, and the remainder is unexplained. The sample records some 47,000 clones, around 90% of which are singletons. The ten largest account for about 5.5% of the sample. The receptor comes from a female donor in good health, enrolled as a control in a pregnancy study. This specimen consisted of CD8+ T cells from peripheral blood mononuclear cells, obtained after pregnancy.

The CDR3 region reads CASSYGQGALYYGYTF. In nucleotide form, the sequence is TGTGCCAGCAGTTACGGACAGGGGGCGCTTTATTATGGCTACACCTTC. The rearrangement joined TRBV6-5 to TRBJ1-2, with 11 bases aligning to TRBD1. Reading from cysteine to phenylalanine, the CDR3 counts 16 amino acids. Only CDR3 DNA is held: 48 bases, read in frame from base 1. Trimmed from V: 2 bases; trimmed from J: 5 bases; junction bases lacking a gene match: 7. Sequences MNHEY (CDR1) and SVGAGI (CDR2) are obtained from the germline V gene.